The rows below give T cell receptor beta chains drawn from one sample of a study of CD8 T cells in Susac syndrome. TCRdb reanalysed the immunoSEQ multiplex PCR reads using MiXCR and keeps one entry per CDR3 protein. The sample lists about 89,000 distinct CDR3 sequences; approximately 95% were seen once. The sample was CD8+ T cells from PBMCs. The receptors derive from a human donor in good health. Each CDR3 is given with its conserved first and last residue. The order of the fields is J gene, clone size, D gene, V gene, CDR3 protein, CDR3 DNA. A D gene is named only where the DNA matches it firmly. Clone size is shown for a subset of rows, as once, few, many or a class of expanded clone.

TRBJ1-1 NA NA TRBV27 CASSWGGPNTEAFF TGTGCCAGCAGTTGGGGAGGGCCGAACACTGAAGCTTTCTTT
TRBJ2-5 NA NA TRBV5-6 CASSLDSRQETQYF TGTGCCAGCAGCTTGGACAGCCGACAAGAGACCCAGTACTTC
TRBJ1-6 NA TRBD1 TRBV2 CASSGDSSYNSPLHF TGTGCCAGCAGTGGGGACAGCTCCTATAATTCACCCCTCCACTTT
TRBJ1-5 few NA TRBV19 CASRTGSQPQHF TGTGCCAGTAGAACGGGCAGTCAGCCCCAGCATTTT
TRBJ1-2 NA NA TRBV7-8 CASTYLGGAHGYTF TGTGCCAGCACCTACCTGGGGGGGGCTCATGGCTACACCTTC
TRBJ1-1 NA NA TRBV27 CASTLAGSFF TGTGCCAGCACCCTAGCGGGAAGTTTCTTT
TRBJ1-2 NA NA TRBV12-3/TRBV12-4 CASRQGSGYTF TGTGCCAGCAGGCAGGGGTCCGGCTACACCTTC
TRBJ2-2 NA TRBD1 TRBV25-1 CASRQTGIAGELFF TGTGCCAGCAGACAGACAGGGATCGCCGGGGAGCTGTTTTTT
TRBJ1-1 NA NA TRBV7-9 CASRPGLEAFF TGTGCCAGCAGACCGGGCCTAGAAGCTTTCTTT
TRBJ2-1 NA NA TRBV7-8 CASSLRLGGQFF TGTGCCAGCAGCTTACGGCTCGGGGGGCAGTTCTTC
TRBJ2-1 NA NA TRBV29-1 CSTSGGRTANEQFF TGCAGCACCTCAGGGGGGCGGACCGCCAATGAGCAGTTCTTC
TRBJ2-3 NA NA TRBV7-9 CASSSPGVPDTQYF TGTGCCAGCAGCTCACCAGGGGTGCCAGATACGCAGTATTTT
TRBJ2-5 once NA TRBV5-1 CASSPEAGQETQYF TGCGCCAGCAGCCCGGAGGCAGGACAAGAGACCCAGTACTTC
TRBJ2-3 NA TRBD2 TRBV4-1 CASSQTISGAQNTQYF TGCGCCAGCAGCCAAACAATTAGCGGGGCTCAGAATACGCAGTATTTT
TRBJ2-2 NA NA TRBV7-9 CASSLRGTPNTGELFF TGTGCCAGCAGCTTGAGGGGGACACCGAACACCGGGGAGCTGTTTTTT
TRBJ2-5 NA TRBD2 TRBV7-3 CASSPTSGGAAETQYF TGTGCCAGCAGCCCGACTAGCGGGGGGGCGGCGGAGACCCAGTACTTC
TRBJ1-2 NA TRBD1 TRBV13 CASGQGKSGYTF TGTGCCAGCGGACAGGGAAAGTCTGGCTACACCTTC
TRBJ2-2 NA NA TRBV20-1 CSGRSGNTGELFF TGCAGTGGTCGATCGGGGAACACCGGGGAGCTGTTTTTT
TRBJ2-2 NA TRBD1 TRBV5-6 CASSRIGQGNTGELFF TGTGCCAGCAGCCGAATTGGACAGGGCAACACCGGGGAGCTGTTTTTT
TRBJ1-5 NA TRBD1 TRBV5-4 CASSRIRDSYQPQHF TGTGCCAGCAGTCGAATCCGGGACAGCTATCAGCCCCAGCATTTT
TRBJ2-7 once NA TRBV9 CASSVGGGAAPYEQYF TGTGCCAGCAGCGTAGGAGGGGGGGCGGCTCCCTACGAGCAGTACTTC
TRBJ2-7 NA TRBD1 TRBV7-9 CASSKRDRETYEQYF TGTGCCAGCAGCAAACGGGACAGGGAAACCTACGAGCAGTACTTC
TRBJ2-5 NA TRBD2 TRBV5-1 CASSTTPRGAEETQYF TGCGCCAGCAGCACCACTCCGCGGGGGGCCGAAGAGACCCAGTACTTC
TRBJ1-1 NA TRBD1 TRBV27 CASSISGTALTEAFF TGTGCCAGCAGTATTTCTGGGACAGCTTTAACTGAAGCTTTCTTT
TRBJ1-2 NA NA TRBV24-1 CAEGDGSIGYTF TGTGCCGAGGGGGACGGTTCGATTGGCTACACCTTC
TRBJ2-3 NA NA TRBV6-5 CASSYGARTDTQYF TGTGCCAGCAGTTACGGTGCGCGCACAGATACGCAGTATTTT
TRBJ2-3 NA NA TRBV5-4 CASSSFSDTQYF TGTGCCAGCAGCTCTTTTTCAGATACGCAGTATTTT
TRBJ1-1 NA NA TRBV5-1 CASSLVALSNTEAFF TGCGCCAGCAGCTTGGTTGCACTTTCTAACACTGAAGCTTTCTTT
TRBJ1-3 NA TRBD1 TRBV3-1 CASSWTGISGNTIYF TGTGCCAGCAGCTGGACAGGGATCTCTGGAAACACCATATATTTT
TRBJ2-7 NA NA TRBV28 CATPSGSEQYF TGTGCCACCCCGTCGGGCTCCGAGCAGTACTTC